This T cell receptor beta chain is from a study of OX40 agonist ivuxolimab in advanced cancers. At the level of the study: Across the patients, intravenous ivuxolimab was delivered every 2 weeks at 0.01 to 10 mg/kg. Three patients, one with hepatocellular carcinoma and two with cutaneous melanoma, achieved partial responses.

The junction had 8 bases not matched to a gene; V was cut back by 7 bases and J by 3 bases. The CDR3 sequence is 15 residues long. CDR1 and CDR2 (germline): MNHNS, SASEGT. Sequencing used immunoSEQ multiplex PCR; TCRdb keeps in-frame clones, though not all of them. The repertoire holds about 80,000 clones, with roughly 87% as singletons. Anyone with autoimmune disease history or systemic immunosuppression was excluded. The genes are TRBV6-1 and TRBJ2-5; 10 bases fit TRBD2. The clonotype comes from an adult with an advanced solid tumor such as melanoma, head and neck, liver or kidney cancer. The sequencing used CD4+ or CD8+ T cells sorted from blood, collected in a trial of the OX40 agonist ivuxolimab. DNA for the CDR3: TGTGCCAGCACCGACCAACTAGCGGGAAAAGAGACCCAGTACTTC. Its translation: CASTDQLAGKETQYF.